The source of this TCR beta chain is a study of PD-L1 blockade in urothelial cancer. Study information: Blood analyses occurred 3 weeks (second dose) and 6 weeks post treatment start.

The CDR3 runs to 13 residues. The V gene lost 1 base and the J gene lost 5 bases, with 6 bases spanning the gap. In germline, CDR1 is SEHNR, CDR2 FQNEAQ (reference sequence). The time point is: pretreatment peripheral blood. Spiking each PCR with synthetic TCR analog templates was performed. Sequencing was performed with immunoSEQ multiplex PCR; in TCRdb, only in-frame clones are kept and a portion is missing. The table records under 95,000 clones, 65% to 85% of them present only once. The chain recombines TRBV7-9 with TRBJ1-5, with D possibly TRBD1 on 5 matching bases. This sequence was found in a man aged 55 to 70 with urothelial cancer. The material was PBMCs, obtained around atezolizumab (anti-PD-L1) treatment. The CDR3 region is CASSLGGDQPQHF. The CDR3 DNA reads as TGTGCCAGCAGCTTAGGGGGGGATCAGCCCCAGCATTTT.